Listed below are T cell receptor beta chains from one sample, sequenced in a study of cytomegalovirus exposure and HLA in healthy donors. Sequencing used immunoSEQ multiplex PCR; TCRdb keeps in-frame clones, though not all of them. The repertoire holds 150,000 to 200,000 clones, with around 76% as singletons. The sample taken for sequencing was PBMCs. The receptor source for this set is a man aged 35 to 55 in good health and CMV-seropositive. CDR3s include the opening cysteine and the closing phenylalanine or tryptophan. Fields, in order: clone size, V gene, J gene, D gene, CDR3 protein, CDR3 DNA. The D gene is left open where the match is weak. Not all rows give a size; the values are once, few, many and, for expanded clones, a class.

size: once
V: TRBV9
J: TRBJ1-1
D: TRBD1
CDR3: CASSDRGDGTEAFF
DNA: TGTGCCAGCAGCGACAGGGGAGACGGCACTGAAGCTTTCTTT

size: once
V: TRBV19
J: TRBJ1-1
D: TRBD1
CDR3: CASWTGTGGIGTEAFF
DNA: TGTGCCAGTTGGACCGGGACAGGGGGCATCGGCACTGAAGCTTTCTTT

size: -
V: TRBV29-1
J: TRBJ2-1
D: -
CDR3: CSVEETGVSYNEQFF
DNA: TGCAGCGTTGAAGAAACGGGGGTGTCCTACAATGAGCAGTTCTTC

size: -
V: TRBV6-6
J: TRBJ2-7
D: TRBD1
CDR3: CASRRGQGAREQYF
DNA: TGTGCCAGCAGGCGGGGACAGGGGGCGAGGGAGCAGTACTTC

size: -
V: TRBV7-9
J: TRBJ1-4
D: -
CDR3: CASSLGTFMGEKLFF
DNA: TGTGCCAGCAGCTTGGGGACATTTATGGGTGAAAAACTGTTTTTT

size: once
V: TRBV7-6
J: TRBJ1-1
D: TRBD1
CDR3: CASSQEGGLRMNTEAFF
DNA: TGTGCCAGCAGCCAGGAAGGGGGCCTAAGAATGAACACTGAAGCTTTCTTT

size: -
V: TRBV7-3
J: TRBJ2-5
D: -
CDR3: CASSLSPGHLETQYF
DNA: TGTGCCAGCAGCCTATCCCCGGGACACTTAGAGACCCAGTACTTC

size: -
V: TRBV19
J: TRBJ2-5
D: -
CDR3: CASSADSGGTQYF
DNA: TGTGCCAGTAGCGCGGACAGTGGGGGGACCCAGTACTTC

size: -
V: TRBV5-5
J: TRBJ1-3
D: TRBD1
CDR3: CASSPGQGVGNTIYF
DNA: TGTGCCAGCAGCCCCGGACAGGGGGTGGGGAACACCATATATTTT

size: -
V: TRBV6-5
J: TRBJ1-1
D: -
CDR3: CASSFDRWSEAFF
DNA: TGTGCCAGCAGTTTCGACAGGTGGTCTGAAGCTTTCTTT

size: few
V: TRBV27
J: TRBJ2-3
D: -
CDR3: CASSLSHDGADTQYF
DNA: TGTGCCAGCAGTTTAAGTCACGACGGGGCAGATACGCAGTATTTT

size: few
V: TRBV9
J: TRBJ2-3
D: -
CDR3: CASSVRIQGSTDTQYF
DNA: TGTGCCAGCAGCGTAAGGATTCAGGGAAGCACAGATACGCAGTATTTT

size: few
V: TRBV19
J: TRBJ1-5
D: -
CDR3: CASSPQGRDQPQHF
DNA: TGTGCCAGTAGTCCTCAGGGAAGGGATCAGCCCCAGCATTTT

size: -
V: TRBV30
J: TRBJ1-5
D: TRBD1
CDR3: CAWSDRGNRPQHF
DNA: TGTGCCTGGAGCGACAGGGGAAATCGGCCCCAGCATTTT

size: once
V: TRBV18
J: TRBJ2-7
D: TRBD1
CDR3: CASSPETGGKGEQYF
DNA: TGTGCCAGCTCACCAGAGACAGGGGGCAAAGGGGAGCAGTACTTC

size: -
V: TRBV27
J: TRBJ1-2
D: -
CDR3: CASSSGLYYGYTF
DNA: TGTGCCAGCAGTTCAGGACTTTACTATGGCTACACCTTC

size: -
V: TRBV9
J: TRBJ1-1
D: TRBD1
CDR3: CASSSTGQGACEAFF
DNA: TGTGCCAGCAGCTCAACTGGACAGGGGGCTTGTGAAGCTTTCTTT

size: -
V: TRBV19
J: TRBJ2-1
D: TRBD2
CDR3: CASRTPTRGSGGSEGQFF
DNA: TGTGCCAGTAGAACTCCGACAAGGGGTAGCGGGGGGTCCGAAGGGCAGTTCTTC

size: once
V: TRBV2
J: TRBJ2-1
D: TRBD2
CDR3: CASELAGGTHNEQFF
DNA: TGTGCCAGCGAATTAGCGGGGGGCACCCACAATGAGCAGTTCTTC

size: -
V: TRBV2
J: TRBJ1-1
D: -
CDR3: CASSGTRDTEAFF
DNA: TGTGCCAGCAGTGGGACCAGGGACACTGAAGCTTTCTTT

size: -
V: TRBV30
J: TRBJ1-3
D: -
CDR3: CALDSGSGNTIYF
DNA: TGTGCTTTGGACAGCGGCTCTGGAAACACCATATATTTT

size: -
V: TRBV4-1
J: TRBJ2-4
D: -
CDR3: CASSRLLVDKNIQYF
DNA: TGCGCCAGCAGCCGCCTTCTAGTAGACAAAAACATTCAGTACTTC

size: -
V: TRBV27
J: TRBJ2-7
D: -
CDR3: CASSSNRDMNEQYF
DNA: TGTGCCAGCAGTTCCAACAGGGATATGAACGAGCAGTACTTC

size: once
V: TRBV4-2
J: TRBJ2-7
D: -
CDR3: CASSQDRTTLRTYF
DNA: TGTGCCAGCAGCCAAGATCGAACTACTCTACGAACGTACTTC

size: once
V: TRBV19
J: TRBJ1-5
D: TRBD1
CDR3: CASRDRGSNQPQHF
DNA: TGTGCCAGCAGGGACAGGGGGAGCAATCAGCCCCAGCATTTT

size: once
V: TRBV7-9
J: TRBJ1-1
D: TRBD1
CDR3: CASSPRGQGMNTEAFF
DNA: TGTGCCAGCAGCCCCAGGGGACAGGGGATGAACACTGAAGCTTTCTTT